This TCR beta chain is from a study of blood T cell repertoires in COVID-19. Study background: Some COVID-19 samples were acute and others convalescent; all came from the United States, Italy and Spain.

Per the authors' pipeline: Counts of nucleated cells, estimated from reference gene primer amplification, were obtained. Repertoires were generated with immunoSEQ multiplex PCR, while TCRdb's copy carries only in-frame clones and drops some. V and J calls and clone size are as listed in that table; D and trimming were resolved from the DNA. Of 93,000 or so clones listed, approximately 89% are singletons. Trimming took off 6 bases at V and 0 bases at J, with 15 bases between the two ends. The CDR3 sequence is 15 residues long. The germline CDR1 and CDR2 sequences are MDHEN and SYDVKM. Sequenced input: peripheral blood. This TCR was sampled from a woman of 80 years or more in a cohort sampled during active COVID-19. The chain links TRBV28 to TRBJ2-7, with a possible D match to TRBD1 (5 bases). The CDR3 DNA reads TGTGCCAGCAGGTTCACAGGAGCCCCCTCCTACGAGCAGTACTTC. Translation: CASRFTGAPSYEQYF.